Below, 26 T cell receptor beta chains from the same sample are listed, as sequenced in a study of T cells in Graves' hyperthyroidism and ophthalmopathy. Amplified regions were TCR beta CDR3 sequences from RNA transcripts. When the TCR CDR3 underwent first-round RT-PCR, the HTBI primer set was used. TCRdb re-analysed the multiplex PCR reads in MiXCR, keeping a single row per CDR3 protein. Of more than 550,000 distinct CDR3 sequences in the sample, approximately 15% are singletons; the top ten hold about a sixth. The sample comprised blood. These TCRs come from a man aged 50 to 59 with Graves' hyperthyroidism.

This clonotype was seen ten or more times. The chain is built from TRBV11-2 and TRBJ1-1; the match to TRBD1 covers 8 bases. This CDR3 region has 17 residues. Unmatched junction bases numbered 11, after V lost 4 bases and J lost 1 base. Germline V lookup: CDR1 SGHAT, CDR2 FQNNGV. CDR3 DNA: TGTGCCAGCAGCTCTCCGGACAGGGACCTTTGGAACACTGAAGCTTTCTTT. It translates to CASSSPDRDLWNTEAFF.

V is TRBV20-1 and J is TRBJ2-2; TRBD2 might be the D (6 bases). CDR3 length equals 14 residues. Trimming pared 2 bases from V and 4 bases from J, leaving 11 bases between. Germline values: CDR1 DFQATT, CDR2 SNEGSKA (reference sequence). The CDR3: CSARRGESTGELFF. In DNA, the CDR3 is TGCAGTGCTAGACGCGGGGAGAGCACCGGGGAGCTGTTTTTT.

The J gene is TRBJ2-7, the V gene TRBV27; D is perhaps TRBD2 (5 bases). Per germline, CDR1 MNHEY and CDR2 SMNVEV (reference sequence). Trimming pared 4 bases from V and 1 base from J, leaving 11 bases between. The CDR3 spans 14 residues. The CDR3, as DNA: TGTGCCAGCAGTTCGGGCAGGAGGTCCTACGAGCAGTACTTC. Its protein product is CASSSGRRSYEQYF.

This clonotype was recorded at least ten times. The chain carries TRBV20-1 and TRBJ2-7; TRBD2 is a possible D gene (6 bases). The CDR3 extends over 13 amino acids. V was trimmed by 6 bases and J by 3 bases, leaving 15 bases between them. The germline V gene encodes CDR1 DFQATT and CDR2 SNEGSKA (reference sequence). CDR3 sequence (DNA): TGCAGTGCAGGCGGACCGGGGGACTACGAGCAGTACTTC. It codes for CSAGGPGDYEQYF.

This clonotype was counted only a few times. With a much larger clone just one base away, this may be a read error. The chain couples TRBV18 to TRBJ1-1, with D possibly being TRBD1 (5 bases). The CDR3 spans 14 residues. Per germline, CDR1 KGHSH and CDR2 LQKENI. Here the CDR3 reads CVSSGLGGDTEAFF. The CDR3 region has the DNA TGTGTCAGCTCAGGACTGGGGGGTGATACTGAAGCTTTCTTT.

This clonotype was seen ten or more times. The genes are TRBV2 and TRBJ2-1; D unclear. Germline V gene data show CDR1 as SNHLY and CDR2 as FYNNEI. Trimming removed 6 bases at V and 1 base at J, with 13 bases between. The CDR3 is 15 amino acids. The CDR3 region is CASRSSRRSYNEQFF. The CDR3 DNA sequence: TGTGCCAGCAGGTCTAGTCGGAGATCCTACAATGAGCAGTTCTTC. Using reference TRBV2 and TRBJ2-1 for the parts outside the CDR3, the full variable domain is EPEVTQTPSHQVTQMGQEVILRCVPISNHLYFYWYRQILGQKVEFLVSFYNNEISEKSEIFDDQFSVERPDGSNFTLKIRSTKLEDSAMYFCASRSSRRSYNEQFFGPGTRLTVL.

This clonotype was observed a handful of times. An end of the junction does not agree with germline; a read error may underlie this. V gene TRBV5-6 combines with J gene TRBJ2-7; TRBD1 matches at 12 bases. The length of the CDR3 is 14 residues. CDR1 is SGHDT and CDR2 is YYEEEE in the germline V gene. CDR3 sequence reads: CANSLGQGAVEQYF. The DNA of the CDR3 is TGTGCCAACAGCTTGGGACAGGGGGCTGTCGAGCAGTACTTC.

The chain combines TRBV7-2 with TRBJ2-2, with 9 bases fitting TRBD1. Germline CDR1 and CDR2: SGHTA and FQGNSA. This CDR3 contains 17 residues. Trimming took 5 bases from V and 1 from J; bases not matched to a gene: 8. The CDR3 DNA is TGTGCCAGCAGCCGCGACAGGGGGTATTTGAACACCGGGGAGCTGTTTTTT. It specifies CASSRDRGYLNTGELFF. Looking up the rest from reference TRBV7-2 and TRBJ2-2 gives the full variable domain: GAGVSQSPSNKVTEKGKDVELRCDPISGHTALYWYRQSLGQGLEFLIYFQGNSAPDKSGLPSDRFSAERTGGSVSTLTIQRTQQEDSAVYLCASSRDRGYLNTGELFFGEGSRLTVL.

This clonotype was counted only a few times. The chain has TRBV19 and TRBJ2-2; 7 nucleotides align to TRBD2. CDR1 and CDR2 (germline): LNHDA, SQIVND (reference sequence). This CDR3 has 14 residues. The J segment lost 6 bases and the V segment lost 5 bases, leaving 6 bases of the junction unmatched. The DNA for the CDR3 is TGTGCCAGTAGTCAAGGACTAGAGGCCGGGGAGCTGTTTTTT. This gives the protein CASSQGLEAGELFF.

This clonotype was counted between two and nine times. The chain joins TRBV12-3 or TRBV12-4 to TRBJ1-2; maybe TRBD1 (5 bases). The V and J ends lost 2 bases and 6 bases respectively, with 10 bases between them. CDR3 size: 13 residues. CDR3 loop: CASSLRGPHGYTF. The CDR3 coding sequence is TGTGCCAGCAGTTTAAGGGGTCCGCATGGCTACACCTTC.

The table lists this clonotype with a few counts. V and J are TRBV29-1 and TRBJ1-1; D call uncertain. The CDR3 has 12 residues. Germline CDR1 SQVTM, CDR2 ANQGSEA. The V gene lost 4 bases and the J gene lost 5 bases, with 11 bases spanning the gap. The CDR3 DNA sequence: TGCAGCGTTGCGAGGGCCGGAACTGAAGCTTTCTTT. Residues: CSVARAGTEAFF.

In its sample, this clonotype was seen many times. The chain recombines TRBV2 with TRBJ2-7; a weak D match, TRBD1 (5 bases). The CDR3 extends over 14 amino acids. V was cut by 6 bases and J by 2 bases, with 14 bases left in between. Per the germline V gene, CDR1 is SNHLY and CDR2 is FYNNEI. The CDR3 loop is CASSWGDGPYEQYF. The DNA of the CDR3 is TGTGCCAGCAGCTGGGGCGACGGGCCCTACGAGCAGTACTTC.

This clonotype showed up just a few times. This chain joins TRBV19 and TRBJ1-1; D ambiguous. V dropped 3 bases and J dropped 7 bases, with 12 bases sitting between them. Germline CDR1 reads LNHDA; CDR2 reads SQIVND (reference sequence). The CDR3 consists of 13 residues. CDR3 region: CASSILRGSEAFF. In nucleotides, the CDR3 is TGTGCCAGTAGTATTTTGAGAGGGAGTGAAGCTTTCTTT.

The chain links TRBV3-1 to TRBJ2-2, with 8 bases matching TRBD2. Trimming at V came to 5 bases and at J to 7 bases, leaving 9 bases not matched to a gene. Germline V gene data show CDR1 as LGHDT and CDR2 as YNNKEL (reference sequence). This CDR3 is built from 15 residues. CDR3 loop: CASSTQRERSGELFF. CDR3 DNA: TGTGCCAGCAGCACTCAGCGGGAGCGGAGCGGGGAGCTGTTTTTT.

The chain is built from TRBV6-2 or TRBV6-3 and TRBJ2-7, with a possible D match to TRBD2 (6 bases). CDR1 and CDR2 (germline): MNHEY, SVGEGT. V gave up 6 bases and J gave up 2 bases, with 17 bases separating them. The CDR3 covers 15 residues. The CDR3 DNA reads TGTGCCAGCAGGGTCTGGGGGGAAGGCCCCTACGAGCAGTACTTC. It codes for CASRVWGEGPYEQYF.

This clonotype has just a few counts. This rearrangement joins TRBV7-9 to TRBJ1-2, with 10 bases fitting TRBD1. Unmatched junction bases numbered 7, after V lost 4 bases and J lost 8 bases. The CDR3 runs 14 residues. From germline, CDR1 is SEHNR and CDR2 FQNEAQ (reference sequence). The CDR3 sequence: CASSSPDRGDGYTF. The CDR3 region has the DNA TGTGCCAGCAGCTCGCCGGACAGGGGGGACGGCTACACCTTC. Supplemented by reference TRBV7-9 and TRBJ1-2, the full variable domain reads DTGVSQNPRHKITKRGQNVTFRCDPISEHNRLYWYRQTLGQGPEFLTYFQNEAQLEKSRLLSDRFSAERPKGSFSTLEIQRTEQGDSAMYLCASSSPDRGDGYTFGSGTRLTVV.

This clonotype was detected a few times. The chain has TRBV24-1 and TRBJ2-2; D uncertain. Germline values: CDR1 KGHDR, CDR2 SFDVKD. The germline V and J ends were trimmed by 3 bases and 5 bases, with 12 bases remaining between them. CDR3 length: 15 amino acids. The CDR3 bases are TGTGCCACCAGTGATGGTTCGGATCTGACCGGGGAGCTGTTTTTT. Translating gives CATSDGSDLTGELFF.

There are a few counts of this clonotype. This sequence joins TRBV3-1 and TRBJ2-5; 8 nucleotides align to TRBD2. Germline CDR1 is LGHDT and CDR2 is YNNKEL (reference sequence). V trimming: 2 bases; J trimming: 13 bases; junction bases outside the gene matches: 9. This CDR3 contains 13 residues. CDR3 in amino acids: CASSQLGREALYF. CDR3 in DNA: TGTGCCAGCAGCCAACTTGGGCGGGAGGCGTTGTACTTC.

This clonotype was found a few times. The CDR3 loop reads CASSSGRAHQETQYF. The CDR3, as DNA: TGTGCCAGTAGTAGCGGGAGGGCCCACCAAGAGACCCAGTACTTC. The chain recombines TRBV19 with TRBJ2-5; 9 bases agree with TRBD2. V lost 4 bases, J lost 0 bases, and 3 bases stayed unmatched. Germline V gene lookup returns CDR1 LNHDA and CDR2 SQIVND (reference sequence). The CDR3 length is 15 residues.

The chain couples TRBV5-4 to TRBJ1-3; perhaps TRBD1 as D (6 bases). Deletions cut 0 bases from V and 1 base from J, with 8 bases between. CDR1 and CDR2 (germline): SGHNT, YYREEE (reference sequence). The CDR3 contains 15 residues. As DNA, the CDR3 is TGTGCCAGCAGCTTGGACAGGGCTTCTGGAAACACCATATATTTT. Residues: CASSLDRASGNTIYF.

In this sample, this clonotype turned up many times. The V and J genes are TRBV3-1 and TRBJ1-1, with unresolved D. The CDR3 has 15 residues. Germline assignment: CDR1 LGHDT and CDR2 YNNKEL (reference sequence). The V gene lost 1 base and the J gene lost 5 bases, with 14 bases spanning the gap. This CDR3 is CASSQAAGWGTEAFF. The CDR3 DNA reads TGTGCCAGCAGCCAAGCCGCAGGATGGGGAACTGAAGCTTTCTTT.

This clonotype was recorded a few times. Here the CDR3 DNA reads TGTGCCTGGAGTGTACGAGTTTGGGACAGTCTGAACTATGGCTACACCTTC. Encoded protein: CAWSVRVWDSLNYGYTF. This chain joins TRBV30 and TRBJ1-2; TRBD1 matches at 7 bases. V gave up 0 bases and J gave up 2 bases; unmatched junction bases: 12. There are 17 residues in the CDR3. Germline lookup yields CDR1 GTSNPN and CDR2 SVGIG (reference sequence).

This clonotype occurred many times. The chain carries TRBV28 and TRBJ1-1; D is uncertain. CDR1 is MDHEN and CDR2 is SYDVKM in the germline V gene. The CDR3 loop spans 13 amino acids. V lost 6 bases to trimming and J lost 4 bases, with 12 bases between them. The CDR3 region is CASRNILVTEAFF. The CDR3 nucleotides read TGTGCCAGCAGAAACATCCTTGTCACTGAAGCTTTCTTT.

The chain is built from TRBV18 and TRBJ1-1, with a weak D call TRBD1 (5 bases). V was pared by 8 bases and J by 4 bases, with 14 bases between. CDR1 is KGHSH and CDR2 is LQKENI in the germline V gene. The CDR3 runs 13 residues. CDR3 region: CASIPQGGTEAFF. As DNA, the CDR3 is TGTGCCAGCATACCTCAGGGAGGCACTGAAGCTTTCTTT.

The chain combines TRBV4-3 with TRBJ2-2; D is possibly TRBD1 (5 bases). Looked up from germline, CDR1 is LGHNA and CDR2 is YSLEER. This CDR3 is built from 15 residues. Trimming pared 1 base from V and 0 bases from J, leaving 6 bases between. In nucleotides, the CDR3 is TGCGCCAGCAGCCAAGGGACACCGAACACCGGGGAGCTGTTTTTT. Translated, it gives CASSQGTPNTGELFF.

This clonotype was seen at least ten times. V usage is TRBV7-9 and J usage is TRBJ2-1, with D uncertain. CDR3 length equals 14 residues. Germline CDR1 SEHNR, CDR2 FQNEAQ (reference sequence). V lost 0 bases, J lost 6 bases, and 9 bases lay in between. CDR3 sequence reads: CASSLAVPGNEQFF. In DNA form, the CDR3 reads TGTGCCAGCAGCTTAGCTGTCCCAGGCAATGAGCAGTTCTTC.